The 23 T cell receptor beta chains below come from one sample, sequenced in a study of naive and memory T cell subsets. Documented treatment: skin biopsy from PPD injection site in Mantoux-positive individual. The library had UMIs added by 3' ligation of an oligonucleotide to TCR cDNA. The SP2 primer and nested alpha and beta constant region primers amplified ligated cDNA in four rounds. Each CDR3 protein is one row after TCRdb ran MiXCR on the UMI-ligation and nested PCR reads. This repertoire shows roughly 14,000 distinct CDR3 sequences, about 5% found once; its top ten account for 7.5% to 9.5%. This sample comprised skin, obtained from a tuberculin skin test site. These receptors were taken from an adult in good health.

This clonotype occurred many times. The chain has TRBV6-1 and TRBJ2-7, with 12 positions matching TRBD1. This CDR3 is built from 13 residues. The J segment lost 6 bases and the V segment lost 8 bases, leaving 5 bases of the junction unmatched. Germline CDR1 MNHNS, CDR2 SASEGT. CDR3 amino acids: CASGDRGQVEQYF. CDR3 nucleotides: TGTGCCAGCGGGGACAGGGGGCAGGTCGAGCAGTACTTC.

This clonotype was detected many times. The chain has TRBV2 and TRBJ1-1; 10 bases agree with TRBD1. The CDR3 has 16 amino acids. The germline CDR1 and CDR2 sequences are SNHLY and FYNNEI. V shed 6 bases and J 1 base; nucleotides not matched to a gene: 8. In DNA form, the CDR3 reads TGTGCCAGCAGGCAAAGACAGGGGGCCAGGAACACTGAAGCTTTCTTT. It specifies CASRQRQGARNTEAFF.

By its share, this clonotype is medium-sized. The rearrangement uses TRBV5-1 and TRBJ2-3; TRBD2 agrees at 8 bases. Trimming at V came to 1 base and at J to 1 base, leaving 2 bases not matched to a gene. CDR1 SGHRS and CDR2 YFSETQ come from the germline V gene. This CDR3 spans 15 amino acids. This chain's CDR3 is CASSLWRGGTDTQYF. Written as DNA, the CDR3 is TGCGCCAGCAGCTTGTGGCGGGGGGGCACAGATACGCAGTATTTT.

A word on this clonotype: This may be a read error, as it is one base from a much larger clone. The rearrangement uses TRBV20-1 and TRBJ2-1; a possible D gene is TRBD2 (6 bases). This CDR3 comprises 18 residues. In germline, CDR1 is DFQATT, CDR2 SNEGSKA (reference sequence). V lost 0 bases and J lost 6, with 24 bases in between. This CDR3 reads CSARDPGSGRGRLNEQFF. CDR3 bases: TGCAGTGCTAGAGATCCCGGATCTGGGCGGGGACGACTCAATGAGCAGTTCTTC.

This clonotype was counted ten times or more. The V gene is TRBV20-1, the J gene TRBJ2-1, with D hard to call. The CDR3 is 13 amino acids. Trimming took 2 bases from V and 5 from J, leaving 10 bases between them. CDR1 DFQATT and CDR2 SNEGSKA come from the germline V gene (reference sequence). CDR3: CSARRNYNNEQFF. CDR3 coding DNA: TGCAGTGCTAGAAGGAACTATAACAATGAGCAGTTCTTC.

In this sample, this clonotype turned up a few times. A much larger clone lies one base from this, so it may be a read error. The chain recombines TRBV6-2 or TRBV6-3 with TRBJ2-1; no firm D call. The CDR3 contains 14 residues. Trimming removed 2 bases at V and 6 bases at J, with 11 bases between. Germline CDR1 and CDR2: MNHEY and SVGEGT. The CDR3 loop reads CASSYDSRPNEQFF. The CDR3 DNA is TGTGCCAGCAGTTACGATTCCAGACCCAATGAGCAGTTCTTC.

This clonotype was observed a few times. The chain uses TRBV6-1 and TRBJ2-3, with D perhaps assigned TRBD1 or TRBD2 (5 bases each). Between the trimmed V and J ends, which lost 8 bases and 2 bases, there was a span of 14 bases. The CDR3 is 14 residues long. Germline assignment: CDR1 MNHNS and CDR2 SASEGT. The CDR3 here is CASHWGSSTDTQYF. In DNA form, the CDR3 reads TGTGCCAGCCATTGGGGGTCTTCCACAGATACGCAGTATTTT.

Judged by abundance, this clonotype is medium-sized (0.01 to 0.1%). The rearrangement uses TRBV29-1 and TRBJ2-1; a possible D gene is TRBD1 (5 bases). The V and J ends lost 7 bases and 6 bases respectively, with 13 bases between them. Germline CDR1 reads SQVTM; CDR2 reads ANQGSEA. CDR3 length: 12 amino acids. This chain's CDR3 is CSGRGQTNEQFF. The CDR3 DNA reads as TGCAGCGGTAGAGGACAAACCAATGAGCAGTTCTTC.

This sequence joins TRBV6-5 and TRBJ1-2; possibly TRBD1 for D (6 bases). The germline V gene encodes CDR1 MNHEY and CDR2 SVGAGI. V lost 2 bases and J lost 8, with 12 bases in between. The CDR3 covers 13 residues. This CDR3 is CASSYGRGQGYTF. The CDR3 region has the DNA TGTGCCAGCAGTTACGGCAGGGGCCAAGGCTACACCTTC.

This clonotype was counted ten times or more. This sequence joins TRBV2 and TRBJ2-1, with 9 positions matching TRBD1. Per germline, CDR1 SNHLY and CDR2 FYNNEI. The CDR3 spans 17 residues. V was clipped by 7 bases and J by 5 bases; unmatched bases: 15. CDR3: CASKAQGAPGRDNEQFF. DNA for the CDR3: TGTGCCAGCAAGGCACAGGGGGCGCCGGGCAGGGACAATGAGCAGTTCTTC.

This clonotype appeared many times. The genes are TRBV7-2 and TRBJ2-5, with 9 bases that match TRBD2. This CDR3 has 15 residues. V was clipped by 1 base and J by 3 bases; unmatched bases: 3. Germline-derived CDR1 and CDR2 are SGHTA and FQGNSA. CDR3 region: CASSLGLADKETQYF. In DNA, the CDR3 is TGTGCCAGCAGCTTAGGACTAGCGGATAAAGAGACCCAGTACTTC.

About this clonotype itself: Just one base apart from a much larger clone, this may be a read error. DNA of the CDR3: TGTGCCAGCAGCTTAGGTGTTAGTGGAGCGAACACTGAAGCTTTCTTT. Amino acid sequence: CASSLGVSGANTEAFF. The chain joins TRBV7-2 to TRBJ1-1; D gene uncertain. The CDR3 consists of 16 residues. Trimming shortened V by 1 base and J by 1 base, and 13 bases separated the two germline ends. Germline loops: CDR1 SGHTA, CDR2 FQGNSA.

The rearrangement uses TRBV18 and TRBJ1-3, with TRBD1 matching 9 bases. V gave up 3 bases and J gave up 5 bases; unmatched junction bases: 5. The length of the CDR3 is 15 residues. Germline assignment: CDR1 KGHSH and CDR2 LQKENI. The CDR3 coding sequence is TGTGCCAGCTCACCCCCGGGACAGGGAAGAAACACCATATATTTT. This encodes CASSPPGQGRNTIYF.

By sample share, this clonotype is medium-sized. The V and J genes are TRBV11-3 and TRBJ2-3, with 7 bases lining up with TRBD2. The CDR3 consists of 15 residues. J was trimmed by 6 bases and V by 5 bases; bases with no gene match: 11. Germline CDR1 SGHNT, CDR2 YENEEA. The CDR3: CASSDALADTDTQYF. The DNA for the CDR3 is TGTGCCAGCAGCGACGCCCTAGCGGATACTGATACGCAGTATTTT. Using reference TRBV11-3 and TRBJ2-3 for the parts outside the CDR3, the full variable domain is EAGVVQSPRYKIIEKKQPVAFWCNPISGHNTLYWYLQNLGQGPELLIRYENEEAVDDSQLPKDRFSAERLKGVDSTLKIQPAELGDSAVYLCASSDALADTDTQYFGPGTRLTVL.

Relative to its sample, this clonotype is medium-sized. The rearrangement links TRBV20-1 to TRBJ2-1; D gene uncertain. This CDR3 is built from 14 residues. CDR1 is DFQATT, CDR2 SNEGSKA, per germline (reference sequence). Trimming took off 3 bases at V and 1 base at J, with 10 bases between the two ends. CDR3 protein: CSASPQRSYNEQFF. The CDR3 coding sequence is TGCAGTGCTAGTCCACAGCGATCCTACAATGAGCAGTTCTTC.

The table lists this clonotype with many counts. CDR3 protein: CASSPRGAYNSPLHF. In DNA form, the CDR3 reads TGTGCCAGCAGCCCCAGGGGCGCCTATAATTCACCCCTCCACTTT. The rearrangement links TRBV3-1 to TRBJ1-6; weak D call: TRBD1 (6 bases). Germline lookup yields CDR1 LGHDT and CDR2 YNNKEL (reference sequence). The ends were cut back, 4 bases at V and 2 bases at J, with 9 bases in the middle. The CDR3 totals 15 residues.

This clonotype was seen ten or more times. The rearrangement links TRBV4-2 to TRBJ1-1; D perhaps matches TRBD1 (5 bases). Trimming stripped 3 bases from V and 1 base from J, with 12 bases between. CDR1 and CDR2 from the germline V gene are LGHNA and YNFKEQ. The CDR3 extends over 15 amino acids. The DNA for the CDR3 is TGTGCCAGCAGCCAGGAAGGACATAGGAACACTGAAGCTTTCTTT. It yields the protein CASSQEGHRNTEAFF.

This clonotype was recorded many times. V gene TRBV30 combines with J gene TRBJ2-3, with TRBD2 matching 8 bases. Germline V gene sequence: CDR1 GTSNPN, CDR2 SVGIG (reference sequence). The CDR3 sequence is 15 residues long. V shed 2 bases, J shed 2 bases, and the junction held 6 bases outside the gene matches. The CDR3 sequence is CAWSKARGVTDTQYF. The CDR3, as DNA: TGTGCCTGGAGTAAGGCGCGGGGGGTCACAGATACGCAGTATTTT.

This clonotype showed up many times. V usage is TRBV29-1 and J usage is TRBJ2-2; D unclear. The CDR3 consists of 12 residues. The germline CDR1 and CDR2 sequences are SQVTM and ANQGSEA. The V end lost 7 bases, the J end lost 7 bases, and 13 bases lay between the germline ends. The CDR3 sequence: CSASFGIGELFF. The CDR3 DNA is TGCAGCGCCTCGTTTGGGATCGGGGAGCTGTTTTTT.

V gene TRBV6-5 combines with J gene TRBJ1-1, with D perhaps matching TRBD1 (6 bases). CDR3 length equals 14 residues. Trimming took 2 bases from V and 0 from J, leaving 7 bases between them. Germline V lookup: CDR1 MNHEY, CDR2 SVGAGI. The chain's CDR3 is CASSYGGVNTEAFF. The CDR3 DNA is TGTGCCAGCAGTTACGGGGGCGTGAACACTGAAGCTTTCTTT.

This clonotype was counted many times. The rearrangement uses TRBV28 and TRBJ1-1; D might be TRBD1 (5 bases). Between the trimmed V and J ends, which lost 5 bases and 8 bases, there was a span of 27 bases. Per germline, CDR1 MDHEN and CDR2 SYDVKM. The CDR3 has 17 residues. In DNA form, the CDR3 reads TGTGCCAGCAGTCGCTCCATCTCCGGGACTTTGGGTGGAGAAGCTTTCTTT. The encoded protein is CASSRSISGTLGGEAFF.

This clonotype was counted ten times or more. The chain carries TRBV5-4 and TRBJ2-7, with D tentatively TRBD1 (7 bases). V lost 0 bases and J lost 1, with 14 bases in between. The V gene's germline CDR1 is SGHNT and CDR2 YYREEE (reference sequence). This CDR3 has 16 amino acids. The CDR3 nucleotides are TGTGCCAGCAGCTTGGCCGGAGGGGGCCCGTCCTACGAGCAGTACTTC. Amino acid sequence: CASSLAGGGPSYEQYF.

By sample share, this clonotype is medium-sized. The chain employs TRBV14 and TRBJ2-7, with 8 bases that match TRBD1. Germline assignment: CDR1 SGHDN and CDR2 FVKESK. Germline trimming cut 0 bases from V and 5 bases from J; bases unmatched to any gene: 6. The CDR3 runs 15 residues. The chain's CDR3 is CASSQDGQGTHEQYF. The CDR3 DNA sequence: TGTGCCAGCAGCCAAGACGGACAGGGAACCCACGAGCAGTACTTC. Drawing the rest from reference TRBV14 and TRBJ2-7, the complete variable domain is EAGVTQFPSHSVIEKGQTVTLRCDPISGHDNLYWYRRVMGKEIKFLLHFVKESKQDESGMPNNRFLAERTGGTYSTLKVQPAELEDSGVYFCASSQDGQGTHEQYFGPGTRLTVT.